This T cell receptor beta chain stems from a study of vaccination effects on CD4 cells after COVID-19. Study context: Within the ViraFEST assay, antigen-specific CD4+ T cells underwent expansion with viral peptide pools prior to sequencing. For each well, roughly 2 million PBMC were cultured with 10 IU/ml IL-2 and around 10 ug/ml peptides.

As to this clone: Its antigen remains unknown.

Using immunoSEQ multiplex PCR, the repertoire was profiled, and TCRdb retains in-frame clones only, with some absent. Of tens of thousands of clones listed, about four fifths were seen once; the top ten hold 2.5% to 3.5%. Trimming pared 6 bases from V and 1 base from J, leaving 9 bases between. There are 13 residues in the CDR3. Germline CDR1 SNHLY, CDR2 FYNNEI. At the end of about 9 days of culture, CD4+ T cells were isolated. None of these healthy vaccinees had been infected with SARS-CoV-2 before vaccination. The chain couples TRBV2 to TRBJ1-1; no clear D. The TCR originated in a human donor who received a COVID-19 vaccine. Source: CD4+ T cells from PBMCs cultured without peptide, taken before COVID-19 vaccination. CDR3 nucleotide sequence: TGTGCCAGCAGGGACTTCTGGAACACTGAAGCTTTCTTT. Translated, it gives CASRDFWNTEAFF.